The 4 T cell receptor beta chains below come from one sample, sequenced in a study of beta chain features in type 1 diabetes. Study outcomes and limitations: Within each of all four CD4+ subsets, Type 1 diabetes patients had TCRB CDR3s that were moderately but significantly shorter.

Every bit of the isolated RNA underwent reverse transcription, so sequencing read expressed TCRB transcripts. The protocol was immunoSEQ multiplex PCR, while the TCRdb copy is restricted to in-frame clones and leaves out a portion. The sample yields about 640,000 clones, around 11% seen once. Antigens for these TCRs are unknown. The material sequenced was naive CD4+ T cells from blood. These receptors all come from a man younger than 45 with type 1 diabetes.

The sample holds a few counts of this clone. J is TRBJ1-3 and V is TRBV28; 7 nucleotides align to TRBD1. Per the germline V gene, CDR1 is MDHEN and CDR2 is SYDVKM. After removal of 5 bases from V and 0 bases from J, the junction contained 1 base not matched to a gene. The CDR3 is 14 amino acids. The CDR3 bases are TGTGCCAGCAGTGGACAGGACTCTGGAAACACCATATATTTT. Translation gives CASSGQDSGNTIYF.

In this sample, this clone turned up a few times. The chain uses TRBV7-6 and TRBJ2-5; D remains ambiguous. V lost 0 bases to trimming and J lost 5 bases, with 10 bases between them. In germline, CDR1 is SGHVS, CDR2 FNYEAQ. CDR3 length: 14 amino acids. The DNA for the CDR3 is TGTGCCAGCAGCTTAGCGGTGGCCCCGGAGACCCAGTACTTC. Translation: CASSLAVAPETQYF.

There are a few counts of this clone. J is TRBJ2-2 and V is TRBV6-4, with D perhaps TRBD1 (6 bases). Trimming pared 6 bases from V and 5 bases from J, leaving 7 bases between. CDR3 length equals 12 residues. Germline lookup yields CDR1 MRHNA and CDR2 SNTAGT. The CDR3 DNA follows: TGTGCCAGCAGGGGGGCTACCGGGGAGCTGTTTTTT. Amino acid sequence: CASRGATGELFF.

A few counts support this clone. J is TRBJ1-4 and V is TRBV7-9; no clear D gene. The germline V gene has CDR1 SEHNR and CDR2 FQNEAQ (reference sequence). Trimming left V 3 bases short and J 2 bases short, with 13 bases between. The length of the CDR3 is 16 residues. The CDR3 reads CASSLTQGVTNEKLFF. In DNA, the CDR3 is TGTGCCAGCAGCTTGACTCAAGGAGTCACTAATGAAAAACTGTTTTTT.